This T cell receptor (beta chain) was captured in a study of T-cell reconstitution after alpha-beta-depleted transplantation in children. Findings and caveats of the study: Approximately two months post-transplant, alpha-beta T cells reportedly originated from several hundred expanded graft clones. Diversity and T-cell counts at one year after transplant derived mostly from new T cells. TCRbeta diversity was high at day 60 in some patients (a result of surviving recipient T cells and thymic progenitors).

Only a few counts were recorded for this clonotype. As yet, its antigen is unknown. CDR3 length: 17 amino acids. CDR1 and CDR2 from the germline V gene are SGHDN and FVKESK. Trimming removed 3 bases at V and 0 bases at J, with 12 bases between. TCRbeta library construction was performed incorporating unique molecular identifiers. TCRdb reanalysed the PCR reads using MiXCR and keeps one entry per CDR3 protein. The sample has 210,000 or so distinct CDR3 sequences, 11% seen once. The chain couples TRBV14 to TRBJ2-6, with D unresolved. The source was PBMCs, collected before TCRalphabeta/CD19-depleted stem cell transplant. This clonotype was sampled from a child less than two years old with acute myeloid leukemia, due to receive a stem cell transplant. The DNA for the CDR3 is TGTGCCAGCAGCCAGACCAGAATGAGCTCTGGGGCCAACGTCCTGACTTTC. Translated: CASSQTRMSSGANVLTF.